These 21 T cell receptor beta chains were sequenced from one sample in a study of a mutant IDH1 vaccine in newly diagnosed glioma. Documented time point: baseline, week 1 (first vaccination visit). Described treatment: pre-vaccination baseline after standard-of-care therapy. Clones were read by immunoSEQ multiplex PCR, and TCRdb kept only the in-frame ones, dropping some. The sample has tens of thousands of clones, 80% to 90% seen once. The sample here was PBMCs, taken from a glioma patient treated with radiotherapy, temozolomide or both. The receptors stem from a man between 18 and 35 years old with glioma.

V is TRBV9 and J is TRBJ1-5; possible D gene TRBD1, 6 bases. Germline loops: CDR1 SGDLS, CDR2 YYNGEE. Trimming removed 5 bases from V and 7 bases from J, with 25 bases in between. The CDR3 contains 17 residues. The CDR3 DNA reads TGTGCCAGCAGACCTCGCCTGGAGGGGGGGGTAGTCCAGCCCCAGCATTTT. Translated: CASRPRLEGGVVQPQHF.

The chain couples TRBV5-8 to TRBJ1-5; D is unclear. Germline V CDR1 and CDR2: SGHTS, YDEGEE. The CDR3 sequence is 15 residues long. V dropped 4 bases and J dropped 3 bases, with 14 bases sitting between them. The CDR3 here is CASSLLDGNNQPQHF. CDR3 nucleotide sequence: TGTGCCAGCAGCCTACTAGACGGTAACAATCAGCCCCAGCATTTT. The variable domain in full, completed from reference TRBV5-8 and TRBJ1-5, reads EAGVTQSPTHLIKTRGQQATLRCSPISGHTSVYWYQQALGLGLQFLLWYDEGEERNRGNFPPRFSGRQFPNYSSELNVNALELEDSALYLCASSLLDGNNQPQHFGDGTRLSIL.

This clone was counted a few times. The chain has TRBV6-5 and TRBJ1-1; 8 nucleotides agree with TRBD1. CDR3 length: 15 residues. The ends lost 7 bases at V and 0 bases at J; junction bases unmatched: 7. Germline CDR1 and CDR2: MNHEY and SVGAGI. The CDR3 DNA reads TGTGCCAGCAAGCGGACAGGGAGCATGAACACTGAAGCTTTCTTT. Residues: CASKRTGSMNTEAFF.

The CDR3 DNA reads as TGTGCCAGCAGCTGGGGGACTAGCGGGGGGTTGGATACGCAGTATTTT. Its protein product is CASSWGTSGGLDTQYF. The rearrangement uses TRBV7-3 and TRBJ2-3, with 15 bases matching TRBD2. CDR3 length: 16 amino acids. After removal of 4 bases from V and 6 bases from J, the junction contained 5 bases not matched to a gene. Germline loops: CDR1 SGHTA, CDR2 FQGTGA.

The rearrangement joins TRBV2 to TRBJ1-2; a possible D gene is TRBD1 (6 bases). Germline CDR1 reads SNHLY; CDR2 reads FYNNEI. The V gene lost 9 bases and the J gene lost 6 bases, with 8 bases spanning the gap. The CDR3 has 10 amino acids. CDR3 sequence (DNA): TGTGCCAGAGGGGGTGATGGCTACACCTTC. Translation gives CARGGDGYTF.

This chain uses TRBV6-1 with TRBJ2-7; 11 nucleotides line up with TRBD1. Trimming cost V 1 base and J 9 bases; bases outside gene matches: 8. The CDR3 contains 15 residues. Germline values: CDR1 MNHNS, CDR2 SASEGT. The CDR3: CASSEGGQGGSRQYF. The CDR3 region has the DNA TGTGCCAGCAGTGAAGGGGGACAGGGGGGATCTCGGCAGTACTTC.

This clone appeared once. The rearrangement uses TRBV2 and TRBJ1-5; no clear D gene. Germline V CDR1 and CDR2: SNHLY, FYNNEI. The germline V and J ends were trimmed by 0 bases and 4 bases, with 7 bases remaining between them. The CDR3 covers 14 residues. CDR3: CASSEALKNQPQHF. CDR3 coding DNA: TGTGCCAGCAGTGAAGCGCTAAAGAATCAGCCCCAGCATTTT.

The V gene is TRBV7-8, the J gene TRBJ1-4; the D is unclear. Germline V gene data show CDR1 as SGHVS and CDR2 as FQNEAQ. This CDR3 comprises 14 residues. Deletions cut 8 bases from V and 4 bases from J, with 14 bases between. The CDR3 protein is CASASGSFNEKLFF. The CDR3 region has the DNA TGTGCCAGCGCCTCCGGCTCATTTAATGAAAAACTGTTTTTT.

The rearrangement joins TRBV9 to TRBJ1-1; D not certain. Germline V gene sequence: CDR1 SGDLS, CDR2 YYNGEE. Trimming removed 0 bases at V and 3 bases at J, with 9 bases between. The CDR3 contains 14 residues. CDR3 sequence: CASSVGHVDTEAFF. The CDR3 DNA reads TGTGCCAGCAGCGTAGGGCACGTGGACACTGAAGCTTTCTTT.

V and J are TRBV6-5 and TRBJ1-2; no clear D. The germline V and J ends were trimmed by 2 bases and 4 bases, with 14 bases remaining between them. The CDR3 runs to 15 residues. Germline V gene sequence: CDR1 MNHEY, CDR2 SVGAGI. The CDR3 DNA sequence: TGTGCCAGCAGTTACCTCGGAGTGCGCGGCTATGGCTACACCTTC. Translation: CASSYLGVRGYGYTF.

The chain is built from TRBV6-6 and TRBJ2-7, with D tentatively TRBD1 (5 bases). CDR3 size: 13 residues. V lost 7 bases and J 0 bases, leaving 10 bases between the germline ends. Germline lookup yields CDR1 MNHNY and CDR2 SVGAGI (reference sequence). As DNA, the CDR3 is TGTGCCAGCATTCCAGACAGCTCCTACGAGCAGTACTTC. As protein: CASIPDSSYEQYF.

The chain couples TRBV27 to TRBJ2-7; no firm D call. The CDR3 sequence is 12 residues long. Trimming pared 7 bases from V and 5 bases from J, leaving 12 bases between. CDR1 and CDR2 (germline): MNHEY, SMNVEV (reference sequence). The CDR3 is CASTGPSDEQYF. Here the CDR3 DNA reads TGTGCCAGCACTGGGCCCTCGGACGAGCAGTACTTC.

This clone was found a few times. The CDR3 DNA reads as TGTGCCAGCAGCTTAGTGACAGGGGTCAATCAGCCCCAGCATTTT. Translation: CASSLVTGVNQPQHF. The genes are TRBV7-6 and TRBJ1-5, with 8 bases fitting TRBD1. CDR3 length: 15 residues. Germline CDR1 is SGHVS and CDR2 is FNYEAQ. V shed 1 base and J 3 bases; nucleotides not matched to a gene: 2.

The rearrangement uses TRBV6-5 and TRBJ1-1; no definite D call. Trimming pared 2 bases from V and 1 base from J, leaving 8 bases between. Germline V gene lookup returns CDR1 MNHEY and CDR2 SVGAGI. This CDR3 is built from 14 residues. This CDR3 is CASSYRSGNTEAFF. CDR3 bases: TGTGCCAGCAGTTACCGGAGCGGGAACACTGAAGCTTTCTTT.

This rearrangement joins TRBV4-1 to TRBJ1-1, with a weak D call TRBD1 (5 bases). This CDR3 comprises 12 residues. Between the trimmed V and J ends, which lost 4 bases and 9 bases, there was a span of 12 bases. Per the germline V gene, CDR1 is MGHRA and CDR2 is YSYEKL. The DNA for the CDR3 is TGCGCCAGCAGCCCCGAAAGGGGAAAAGCTTTCTTT. Translating gives CASSPERGKAFF.

In this sample, this clone turned up a few times. The gene calls are TRBV15 and TRBJ2-2, with D perhaps TRBD1 (5 bases). CDR3 length: 17 residues. Trimming took 1 base from V and 1 from J, leaving 13 bases between them. Germline V gene data show CDR1 as LNHNV and CDR2 as YYDKDF (reference sequence). The CDR3: CATSRAKGIGNTGELFF. For the CDR3, the DNA is TGTGCCACCAGCAGAGCGAAGGGGATTGGGAACACCGGGGAGCTGTTTTTT.

The chain joins TRBV27 to TRBJ2-7; D tentatively reads TRBD1 or TRBD2 (5 bases each). The CDR3 is made up of 18 amino acids. The germline V and J ends were trimmed by 5 bases and 0 bases, with 23 bases remaining between them. The germline V gene has CDR1 MNHEY and CDR2 SMNVEV (reference sequence). CDR3 in amino acids: CASSPSRTTGAYSYEQYF. The DNA of the CDR3 is TGTGCCAGCAGTCCCAGCCGTACGACCGGGGCTTACTCCTACGAGCAGTACTTC.

This clone was observed a single time. J is TRBJ1-2 and V is TRBV29-1, with D possibly being TRBD1 (6 bases). V was trimmed by 7 bases and J by 3 bases, leaving 15 bases between them. The CDR3 consists of 13 residues. Germline V gene data show CDR1 as SQVTM and CDR2 as ANQGSEA. The CDR3 nucleotides are TGCAGCGCCGCCCGGTCAGGGGACTATGGCTACACCTTC. Translated, it gives CSAARSGDYGYTF.

The V and J genes are TRBV5-6 and TRBJ1-5; D is uncertain. This CDR3 has 13 residues. Per the germline V gene, CDR1 is SGHDT and CDR2 is YYEEEE. Trimming took off 5 bases at V and 1 base at J, with 7 bases between the two ends. This CDR3 is CASSLRSNQPQHF. In DNA, the CDR3 is TGTGCCAGCAGTCTCCGGAGCAATCAGCCCCAGCATTTT.

The chain joins TRBV13 to TRBJ2-7, with 9 nucleotides matching TRBD2. The germline V gene encodes CDR1 PRHDT and CDR2 FYEKMQ (reference sequence). This CDR3 contains 16 residues. The junction had 14 bases not matched to a gene; V was cut back by 4 bases and J by 7 bases. DNA for the CDR3: TGTGCCAGCAGCTCTGGGACTAGCTGGGAACTAGGGGAGCAGTACTTC. It encodes CASSSGTSWELGEQYF.

This rearrangement joins TRBV11-2 to TRBJ1-1, with D possibly being TRBD1 (6 bases). The CDR3 runs to 20 residues. Germline assignment: CDR1 SGHAT and CDR2 FQNNGV. V was shortened by 0 bases and J by 1 base, with 24 bases between the two germline ends. CDR3 residues: CASSLDFLPNQGTRNTEAFF. CDR3 DNA sequence: TGTGCCAGCAGCTTAGATTTCCTCCCTAATCAGGGGACTCGGAACACTGAAGCTTTCTTT.